Detailed here is one TCR beta chain. The sample is drawn from a study of graft-versus-host responses after intestinal transplantation. Sequenced by immunoSEQ multiplex PCR; TCRdb stores in-frame clones only, minus some. The sample lists under 20,000 clones, around 95% occurring once. The V gene's germline CDR1 is LNHDA and CDR2 SQIVND (reference sequence). The CDR3 is 15 amino acids. The ends lost 3 bases at V and 3 bases at J; junction bases unmatched: 5. The sequenced sample was PBMCs, obtained 23 days after intestinal transplant. The chain employs TRBV19 and TRBJ2-7; 10 bases are shared with TRBD1. The TCR originated in a human patient who received an intestinal transplant, so some T cells may come from the graft donor. The CDR3, as DNA: TGTGCCAGTAGTATGTACGGGACAGGGGACTACGAGCAGTACTTC. Translating it yields CASSMYGTGDYEQYF.